The 15 T cell receptor beta chains in this list originate from one sample, sequenced in a study of radiation and T cells in renal cell carcinoma. Assay: immunoSEQ multiplex PCR; the TCRdb copy retains only in-frame clones and omits some. The sample includes 20,000 to 30,000 clones, nearly 60% seen only once; the top ten take around a fifth. The treatment is: treatment-naive control, cytoreductive nephrectomy. The sequenced sample was tumor tissue, obtained from a patient whose treatment was nephrectomy without radiotherapy. The receptors derive from a man aged 35-49 years with renal cell carcinoma.

The V and J genes are TRBV4-1 and TRBJ2-2, with D possibly matching TRBD2 (5 bases). Trimming took 2 bases from V and 1 from J, leaving 20 bases between them. Germline CDR1 reads MGHRA; CDR2 reads YSYEKL. The CDR3 contains 19 residues. The CDR3 reads CASSQPSDNFGKNTGELFF. DNA for the CDR3: TGCGCCAGCAGCCAACCTTCCGACAATTTCGGGAAGAACACCGGGGAGCTGTTTTTT.

The chain has TRBV28 and TRBJ1-2; D unclear. Trimming shortened V by 6 bases and J by 3 bases, and 8 bases separated the two germline ends. The CDR3 loop spans 12 amino acids. Germline V CDR1 and CDR2: MDHEN, SYDVKM. The chain's CDR3 is CASSPTDYGYTF. The CDR3 DNA is TGTGCCAGCAGCCCCACTGACTATGGCTACACCTTC.

The chain links TRBV30 to TRBJ2-1; 11 positions agree with TRBD2. Germline CDR1 is GTSNPN and CDR2 is SVGIG (reference sequence). V lost 8 bases, J lost 3 bases, and 6 bases stayed unmatched. The length of the CDR3 is 14 residues. CDR3 protein: CAQSTSGSYNEQFF. CDR3 nucleotides: TGTGCCCAGTCAACTAGCGGGAGCTACAATGAGCAGTTCTTC.

The rearrangement uses TRBV5-1 and TRBJ2-1, with 9 positions matching TRBD1. The length of the CDR3 is 15 residues. J was trimmed by 8 bases and V by 3 bases; bases with no gene match: 9. The germline V gene encodes CDR1 SGHRS and CDR2 YFSETQ. The CDR3 protein is CASSWEGQGIYEQFF. The CDR3 nucleotides are TGCGCCAGCAGCTGGGAAGGACAGGGGATATATGAGCAGTTCTTC.

The chain employs TRBV5-1 and TRBJ1-6, with 7 bases aligning to TRBD1. The CDR3 consists of 14 residues. The J segment lost 9 bases and the V segment lost 3 bases, leaving 6 bases of the junction unmatched. Looked up from germline, CDR1 is SGHRS and CDR2 is YFSETQ. CDR3 in amino acids: CASSSDRAASPLHF. DNA of the CDR3: TGCGCCAGCAGCTCCGACAGGGCTGCTTCACCCCTCCACTTT.

The rearrangement joins TRBV9 to TRBJ1-2; 11 bases match TRBD1. Losses at the gene ends were 4 bases for V and 0 bases for J; bases not matched to a gene: 14. Per the germline V gene, CDR1 is SGDLS and CDR2 is YYNGEE. The CDR3 is made up of 19 amino acids. CDR3 bases: TGTGCCAGCAGCCCACGTCGGGGACAGGGGGGCCAAGCTAACTATGGCTACACCTTC. Translation: CASSPRRGQGGQANYGYTF.

This chain links TRBV6-5 with TRBJ2-2; TRBD1 aligns across 7 bases. Trimming cost V 7 bases and J 4 bases; bases outside gene matches: 6. Germline CDR1 is MNHEY and CDR2 is SVGAGI. The CDR3 runs 14 residues. DNA of the CDR3: TGTGCCAGCAAGACAGGGCCCACCACCGGGGAGCTGTTTTTT. Protein product: CASKTGPTTGELFF.

V and J are TRBV7-9 and TRBJ1-2; D may be TRBD1 (5 bases). This CDR3 comprises 15 residues. CDR1 and CDR2 from the germline V gene are SEHNR and FQNEAQ (reference sequence). V lost 0 bases and J 4 bases, leaving 12 bases between the germline ends. This CDR3 is CASSLAIGAGYGYTF. The CDR3 DNA follows: TGTGCCAGCAGCTTAGCAATCGGGGCAGGCTATGGCTACACCTTC.

V usage is TRBV5-1 and J usage is TRBJ1-1; the D is unclear. The germline gives CDR1 SGHRS, CDR2 YFSETQ. V dropped 3 bases and J dropped 2 bases, with 11 bases sitting between them. There are 14 residues in the CDR3. The CDR3 loop reads CASSSGRVNTEAFF. CDR3 bases: TGCGCCAGCAGCTCAGGACGGGTAAACACTGAAGCTTTCTTT.

In its sample, this clone was seen a few times. The chain joins TRBV27 to TRBJ1-2, with 7 bases matching TRBD1. The germline V gene encodes CDR1 MNHEY and CDR2 SMNVEV (reference sequence). CDR3 size: 15 residues. J was trimmed by 8 bases and V by 5 bases; bases with no gene match: 14. The CDR3 sequence: CASSPTLQGKGGYTF. CDR3 nucleotides: TGTGCCAGCAGTCCGACCTTACAGGGGAAGGGAGGCTACACCTTC.

V is TRBV28 and J is TRBJ1-6, with D hard to call. The V gene's germline CDR1 is MDHEN and CDR2 SYDVKM. V lost 6 bases and J 9 bases, leaving 12 bases between the germline ends. The length of the CDR3 is 13 residues. The CDR3 bases are TGTGCCAGCAGAGCTACCTCATTTTCACCCCTCCACTTT. Amino acid sequence: CASRATSFSPLHF.

By sample fraction, this clone is large. The chain recombines TRBV30 with TRBJ1-2; D is undetermined. V lost 3 bases to trimming and J lost 8 bases, with 10 bases between them. The CDR3 spans 11 residues. Per the germline V gene, CDR1 is GTSNPN and CDR2 is SVGIG (reference sequence). This CDR3 reads CAWSSLEGYTF. DNA for the CDR3: TGTGCCTGGAGCTCCCTGGAGGGCTACACCTTC.

The chain joins TRBV2 to TRBJ1-2, with D uncertain. CDR3 length equals 12 residues. Trimming left V 6 bases short and J 7 bases short, with 12 bases between. Per the germline V gene, CDR1 is SNHLY and CDR2 is FYNNEI. The CDR3 nucleotides are TGTGCCAGCAGCGGAAGGGTTCTTGGCTACACCTTC. It specifies CASSGRVLGYTF. Full variable domain (rest looked up from reference TRBV2 and TRBJ1-2): EPEVTQTPSHQVTQMGQEVILRCVPISNHLYFYWYRQILGQKVEFLVSFYNNEISEKSEIFDDQFSVERPDGSNFTLKIRSTKLEDSAMYFCASSGRVLGYTFGSGTRLTVV.

This clone showed up just a few times. The rearrangement uses TRBV2 and TRBJ2-7; 9 bases align to TRBD1. Germline CDR1 reads SNHLY; CDR2 reads FYNNEI. V lost 6 bases and J lost 6; bases outside the gene matches: 6. This CDR3 contains 13 residues. The CDR3 protein is CASSWDREGEQYV. The CDR3 DNA is TGTGCCAGCAGCTGGGACAGGGAAGGCGAGCAGTACGTC.

There are a few counts of this clone. The rearrangement joins TRBV4-2 to TRBJ1-1, with D perhaps TRBD1 (5 bases). CDR1 is LGHNA and CDR2 is YNFKEQ in the germline V gene. V lost 5 bases to trimming and J lost 1 base, with 17 bases between them. The CDR3 is 16 amino acids. CDR3 DNA: TGTGCCAGCAGCTTGGCCCAAGGGACGGGGAACACTGAAGCTTTCTTT. Amino acid sequence: CASSLAQGTGNTEAFF.